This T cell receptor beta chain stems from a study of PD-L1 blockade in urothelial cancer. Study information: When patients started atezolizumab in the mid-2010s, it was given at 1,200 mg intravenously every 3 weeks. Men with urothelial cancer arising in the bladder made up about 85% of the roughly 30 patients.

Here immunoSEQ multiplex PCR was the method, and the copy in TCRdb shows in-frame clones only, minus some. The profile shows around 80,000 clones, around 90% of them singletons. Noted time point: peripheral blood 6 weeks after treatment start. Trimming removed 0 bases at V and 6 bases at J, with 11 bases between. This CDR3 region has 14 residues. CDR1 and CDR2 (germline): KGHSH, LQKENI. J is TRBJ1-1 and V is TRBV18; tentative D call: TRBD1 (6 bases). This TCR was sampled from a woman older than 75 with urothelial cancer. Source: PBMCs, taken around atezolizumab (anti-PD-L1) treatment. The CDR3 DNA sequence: TGTGCCAGCTCACCACCGGGGGCAGGATCTGAAGCTTTCTTT. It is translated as CASSPPGAGSEAFF.